These 26 T cell receptor beta chains originate from one sample sequenced in a study of shared clonotypes between healthy human individuals (dated by TCRdb to between 2020 and 2021). Receptors were amplified or captured by the immunoSEQ multiplex PCR assay. TCRdb re-hosts the immuneACCESS table, in-frame sequences only. Its copies lack some clones; in the studies checked, an unresolved V gene accounts for under half of them, and the cause for the rest is not known. This sample comprises fewer than 550,000 clones, about 80% of them detected only once. Approximately 12% of the sample goes to the ten largest clones. The sample was PBMCs. Receptors originate from a middle-aged woman in good health. Some clones in this sample may be carry-over from other donors' samples.

The rearrangement links TRBV2 to TRBJ1-3; D ambiguous. The CDR3 totals 14 residues. V lost 7 bases to trimming and J lost 3 bases, with 13 bases between them. CDR1 is SNHLY and CDR2 is FYNNEI in the germline V gene. For the CDR3, the DNA is TGTGCCAGCACCCCCCGGGTCCATGGAAACACCATATATTTT. This encodes CASTPRVHGNTIYF.

Ten or more counts support this clone. The chain uses TRBV30 and TRBJ1-1; 8 bases match TRBD1. This CDR3 spans 12 amino acids. The germline CDR1 and CDR2 sequences are GTSNPN and SVGIG (reference sequence). V dropped 0 bases and J dropped 13; count of bases not matched to a gene: 7. The DNA of the CDR3 is TGTGCCTGGAGTGTATGGCAGGGGGCCGGTTTCTTT. This codes for CAWSVWQGAGFF. Drawing the rest from reference TRBV30 and TRBJ1-1, the complete variable domain is SQTIHQWPATLVQPVGSPLSLECTVEGTSNPNLYWYRQAAGRGLQLLFYSVGIGQISSEVPQNLSASRPQDRQFILSSKKLLLSDSGFYLCAWSVWQGAGFFGQGTRLTVV.

The chain employs TRBV10-3 and TRBJ2-7; D is uncertain. V lost 6 bases to trimming and J lost 2 bases, with 11 bases between them. Germline CDR1 is ENHRY and CDR2 is SYGVKD. The CDR3 consists of 13 residues. DNA for the CDR3: TGTGCCATCAGCTCGGCCACCCCCTACGAGCAGTACTTC. This encodes CAISSATPYEQYF.

The chain has TRBV9 and TRBJ2-5; TRBD2 agrees at 15 bases. Germline V CDR1 and CDR2: SGDLS, YYNGEE. The CDR3 totals 18 residues. V was pared by 4 bases and J by 5 bases, with 12 bases of the junction left unmatched. The CDR3 nucleotides read TGTGCCAGCAGCCCCGGACTAGCGGGAGGGCCGCGTTGGGAGACCCAGTACTTC. Amino acids: CASSPGLAGGPRWETQYF. Variable domain in full (rest from reference TRBV9 and TRBJ2-5): DSGVTQTPKHLITATGQRVTLRCSPRSGDLSVYWYQQSLDQGLQFLIQYYNGEERAKGNILERFSAQQFPDLHSELNLSSLELGDSALYFCASSPGLAGGPRWETQYFGPGTRLLVL.

This rearrangement joins TRBV28 to TRBJ2-2; 11 positions match TRBD2. Germline CDR1 reads MDHEN; CDR2 reads SYDVKM. Trimming removed 6 bases from V and 0 bases from J; junction bases left unmatched: 3. This CDR3 comprises 16 residues. DNA for the CDR3: TGTGCCAGCAGCCCGGGACTAGCGGCGAACACCGGGGAGCTGTTTTTT. Amino acid sequence: CASSPGLAANTGELFF.

This chain uses TRBV28 with TRBJ2-7, with D possibly being TRBD2 (7 bases). The germline V gene has CDR1 MDHEN and CDR2 SYDVKM. The CDR3 covers 15 residues. V lost 1 base, J lost 5 bases, and 15 bases lay in between. The CDR3 protein is CASSLLGGGVNEQYF. DNA of the CDR3: TGTGCCAGCAGTTTATTAGGCGGGGGCGTGAACGAGCAGTACTTC.

The rearrangement links TRBV6-5 to TRBJ2-5; D call uncertain. The length of the CDR3 is 12 residues. Trimming stripped 0 bases from V and 4 bases from J, with 3 bases between. Germline loops: CDR1 MNHEY, CDR2 SVGAGI. CDR3 nucleotide sequence: TGTGCCAGCAGTTACTCAGGAGAGACCCAGTACTTC. This sequence encodes CASSYSGETQYF.

CDR3 DNA: TGTGCCACCAGCAGAGATCCCCAGGCCCAAGAGACCCAGTACTTC. Its protein is CATSRDPQAQETQYF. The chain has TRBV15 and TRBJ2-5; D unresolved. V gave up 0 bases and J gave up 1 base, with 9 bases separating them. CDR3 length: 15 amino acids. The germline V gene has CDR1 LNHNV and CDR2 YYDKDF (reference sequence).

The rearrangement uses TRBV11-3 and TRBJ2-1; a possible D gene is TRBD1 (6 bases). Germline V gives CDR1 SGHNT, CDR2 YENEEA. Trimming pared 5 bases from V and 2 bases from J, leaving 13 bases between. The CDR3 runs to 15 residues. CDR3 loop: CASSIDRSAYNEQFF. The CDR3 nucleotides are TGTGCCAGCAGCATTGACAGGTCGGCCTACAATGAGCAGTTCTTC.

The chain joins TRBV19 to TRBJ2-7; D gene unclear. CDR1 and CDR2 from the germline V gene are LNHDA and SQIVND (reference sequence). The CDR3 loop spans 13 amino acids. The ends were cut back, 3 bases at V and 5 bases at J, with 11 bases in the middle. The CDR3 nucleotides read TGTGCCAGTAGTATGTCCGTGCGCGACGAGCAGTACTTC. It yields the protein CASSMSVRDEQYF.

The CDR3 sequence is CASSPGGINEKLFF. CDR3 coding DNA: TGTGCCAGCAGTCCTGGGGGGATTAATGAAAAACTGTTTTTT. The rearrangement links TRBV28 to TRBJ1-4; TRBD1 is a possible D gene (5 bases). The germline gives CDR1 MDHEN, CDR2 SYDVKM. V was shortened by 5 bases and J by 4 bases, with 11 bases between the two germline ends. CDR3 size: 14 residues. Using reference TRBV28 and TRBJ1-4 for the parts outside the CDR3, the full variable domain is DVKVTQSSRYLVKRTGEKVFLECVQDMDHENMFWYRQDPGLGLRLIYFSYDVKMKEKGDIPEGYSVSREKKERFSLILESASTNQTSMYLCASSPGGINEKLFFGSGTQLSVL.

The genes are TRBV6-4 and TRBJ2-3; 7 nucleotides align to TRBD1. This CDR3 has 13 residues. Germline assignment: CDR1 MRHNA and CDR2 SNTAGT. Losses at the gene ends were 5 bases for V and 6 bases for J; bases not matched to a gene: 5. Here the CDR3 DNA reads TGTGCCAGCAGTAACAGGGGATGGGATACGCAGTATTTT. As protein: CASSNRGWDTQYF.

V gene TRBV28 combines with J gene TRBJ2-7, with D unresolved. Germline loops: CDR1 MDHEN, CDR2 SYDVKM. The V gene lost 3 bases and the J gene lost 3 bases, with 15 bases spanning the gap. The CDR3 loop spans 15 amino acids. The CDR3 is CASSFLSASNYEQYF. The CDR3 DNA reads TGTGCCAGCAGTTTTCTCTCTGCGAGCAACTACGAGCAGTACTTC.

This clone was picked up one time. V gene TRBV15 combines with J gene TRBJ2-1, with 7 bases identical to TRBD2. CDR3 length: 15 amino acids. The V gene's germline CDR1 is LNHNV and CDR2 YYDKDF (reference sequence). After removal of 1 base from V and 3 bases from J, the junction contained 3 bases not matched to a gene. CDR3 protein: CATSRALAIYNEQFF. DNA of the CDR3: TGTGCCACCAGCAGAGCACTAGCGATCTACAATGAGCAGTTCTTC.

V usage is TRBV19 and J usage is TRBJ1-5; D possibly corresponds to TRBD1 (5 bases). The CDR3 contains 17 residues. V was trimmed by 4 bases and J by 1 base, leaving 17 bases between them. Germline CDR1 is LNHDA and CDR2 is SQIVND (reference sequence). CDR3 loop: CASSRELPGRSNQPQHF. The CDR3 bases are TGTGCCAGTAGTAGGGAGCTACCGGGACGAAGCAATCAGCCCCAGCATTTT.

In this sample, this clone turned up once. The chain couples TRBV29-1 to TRBJ2-7; 8 bases fit TRBD2. The junction had 11 bases not matched to a gene; V was cut back by 2 bases and J by 5 bases. Germline CDR1 SQVTM, CDR2 ANQGSEA. The length of the CDR3 is 15 residues. The chain's CDR3 is CSVERRAGADNEQYF. CDR3 DNA: TGCAGCGTTGAACGGCGAGCGGGAGCCGATAACGAGCAGTACTTC.

This clone has only one observation. The rearrangement uses TRBV9 and TRBJ1-3, with 7 bases identical to TRBD1. This CDR3 region has 17 residues. The germline CDR1 and CDR2 sequences are SGDLS and YYNGEE. V shed 0 bases and J 4 bases; nucleotides not matched to a gene: 10. The CDR3 loop reads CASSVESRQGRGNTIYF. The CDR3 region has the DNA TGTGCCAGCAGCGTAGAGAGCCGACAGGGAAGGGGAAACACCATATATTTT.

The chain combines TRBV19 with TRBJ1-5; TRBD1 is a possible D gene (5 bases). The CDR3 covers 14 residues. Germline lookup yields CDR1 LNHDA and CDR2 SQIVND (reference sequence). Trimming pared 3 bases from V and 6 bases from J, leaving 12 bases between. In DNA form, the CDR3 reads TGTGCCAGTAGTATTATGTCGGGGGGTCAGCCCCAGCATTTT. Protein product: CASSIMSGGQPQHF.

This chain joins TRBV7-2 and TRBJ2-7; tentative D call: TRBD1 (5 bases). From germline, CDR1 is SGHTA and CDR2 FQGNSA. This CDR3 region has 15 residues. Trimming left V 2 bases short and J 7 bases short, with 18 bases between. CDR3 sequence: CASSLRTHQGIEQYF. The CDR3 DNA reads as TGTGCCAGCAGCTTAAGAACACACCAGGGTATTGAGCAGTACTTC.

This chain's CDR3 is CASSLTRGIYNEQFF. CDR3 in DNA: TGTGCCAGCAGCCTGACACGCGGAATCTACAATGAGCAGTTCTTC. This chain links TRBV7-2 with TRBJ2-1, with D unresolved. With 5 bases removed from V and 3 bases from J, the gap between germline ends came to 14 bases. The CDR3 covers 15 residues. Germline CDR1 SGHTA, CDR2 FQGNSA. The full variable domain, in which reference TRBV7-2 and TRBJ2-1 provide the parts outside the CDR3, is GAGVSQSPSNKVTEKGKDVELRCDPISGHTALYWYRQSLGQGLEFLIYFQGNSAPDKSGLPSDRFSAERTGGSVSTLTIQRTQQEDSAVYLCASSLTRGIYNEQFFGPGTRLTVL.

The V and J genes are TRBV5-1 and TRBJ1-4; D is ambiguous. The CDR3 is made up of 15 amino acids. Trimming pared 0 bases from V and 7 bases from J, leaving 13 bases between. CDR1 and CDR2 (germline): SGHRS, YFSETQ. This CDR3 reads CASSLAGRSGEKLFF. The CDR3 region has the DNA TGCGCCAGCAGCTTGGCCGGGAGGAGCGGTGAAAAACTGTTTTTT.

The V gene is TRBV5-1, the J gene TRBJ2-2, with 10 positions matching TRBD1. Germline V gene data show CDR1 as SGHRS and CDR2 as YFSETQ. The J segment lost 5 bases and the V segment lost 8 bases, leaving 12 bases of the junction unmatched. The CDR3 extends over 16 amino acids. CDR3 in DNA: TGCGCCAGTGAGACAGGGGGCGCCGGAATTACCGGGGAGCTGTTTTTT. The encoded protein is CASETGGAGITGELFF.

The gene calls are TRBV7-3 and TRBJ2-1; 10 nucleotides agree with TRBD2. The V and J ends lost 2 bases and 15 bases, in that order; junction bases with no gene match: 4. Germline CDR1 is SGHTA and CDR2 is FQGTGA. There are 12 residues in the CDR3. DNA of the CDR3: TGTGCCAGCAGCTTAGGTAGCGGGAGGATGTTCTTC. Its translation is CASSLGSGRMFF.

The chain carries TRBV9 and TRBJ1-1; D remains ambiguous. V was clipped by 3 bases and J by 4 bases, with 4 bases between them. Germline V gives CDR1 SGDLS, CDR2 YYNGEE. The CDR3 is 11 amino acids. Written as DNA, the CDR3 is TGTGCCAGCAGCGGAGGCACTGAAGCTTTCTTT. Encoded protein: CASSGGTEAFF.

Here the CDR3 reads CAISESEPGEQFF. The CDR3 DNA follows: TGTGCCATCAGTGAGTCTGAGCCGGGTGAGCAGTTCTTC. V gene TRBV10-3 combines with J gene TRBJ2-1; no clear D gene. V was pared by 0 bases and J by 9 bases, with 9 bases between. The CDR3 is 13 residues long. CDR1 is ENHRY and CDR2 is SYGVKD in the germline V gene.

This sequence joins TRBV2 and TRBJ2-1; 8 bases are shared with TRBD1. This CDR3 region has 14 residues. V shed 2 bases, J shed 7 bases, and the junction held 4 bases outside the gene matches. CDR1 and CDR2 from the germline V gene are SNHLY and FYNNEI. CDR3 region: CASSEQGAVNEQFF. In nucleotides, the CDR3 is TGTGCCAGCAGTGAACAGGGGGCGGTTAATGAGCAGTTCTTC.